This T cell receptor beta chain was sequenced during a study of T cell responses to AZD1222 COVID-19 vaccine. In the case of this clone: Its antigen is not known.

Overall study findings and caveats: The sample set comprised mostly white British donors with more females, and clonal diversity was possibly underestimated.

Assay: immunoSEQ multiplex PCR; the TCRdb copy retains only in-frame clones and omits some. The repertoire holds 100,000 to 150,000 clones, with more than 85% as singletons. The CDR3 spans 15 residues. The V gene's germline CDR1 is LGHDT and CDR2 YNNKEL (reference sequence). The junction had 7 bases not matched to a gene; V was cut back by 4 bases and J by 5 bases. The sequence was obtained from an adult who received the AZD1222 COVID-19 vaccine. The chain joins TRBV3-1 (or the pseudogene TRBV3-2) to TRBJ1-5; 8 bases line up with TRBD1. Sequenced material: peripheral blood, taken 28 days after the second AZD1222 dose. The DNA of the CDR3 is TGTGCCAGCAGCCCGCGGACAGGGCGGGATCAGCCCCAGCATTTT. Protein sequence: CASSPRTGRDQPQHF.